This TCR beta chain is drawn from a study of shared clonotypes between healthy human individuals. Points from the study as a whole: Naive subsets typically showed greater estimated richness than memory subsets.

V was pared by 0 bases and J by 2 bases, with 4 bases between. The CDR3 has 13 residues. Germline-derived CDR1 and CDR2 are SGHRS and YFSETQ. The sample holds one count of this clone. The target antigen is unknown. Other nucleotide sequences in the sample specify the same CDR3. Those who donated, Caucasian adults without exception, all lived in Nashville, Tennessee. Every subset had its genomic DNA shared out evenly among several immunoSEQ plates. The repertoire was sequenced with immunoSEQ multiplex PCR; TCRdb's copy has only in-frame clones and lacks some. The sample consists of 950,000 to 1,300,000 clones, roughly 80% of them appearing once.

The chain joins TRBV5-1 to TRBJ2-3, with unresolved D. Sequencing was carried out using memory CD4+ T cells sorted from blood. This sample's subset: CD45RA-negative fraction. The TCR sequence derives from a man between 18 and 29 years old in good health. The CDR3 is CASSLGPTDTQYF. In nucleotides, the CDR3 is TGCGCCAGCAGCTTGGGACCCACAGATACGCAGTATTTT.